This T cell receptor beta chain is from a study of T-cell memory formation after mild COVID-19. This clonotype was seen at least ten times. TCRdb processed the 5' RACE reads anew with MiXCR; each CDR3 protein has one entry. The data show 95,000 to 120,000 distinct CDR3 sequences, roughly a sixth seen once. Germline CDR1 SEHNR, CDR2 FQNEAQ (reference sequence). V shed 3 bases and J shed 8 bases, with 5 bases lying between them. The CDR3 runs 12 residues. The receptor comes from a man younger than 35 who had mild COVID-19 (a few samples of this study predate the infection). Cell type and time point are not known. The chain uses TRBV7-9 and TRBJ1-6; no clear D. Sequencing was done on a sample of PBMCs or a T cell subset sorted from them (not recorded which). The CDR3 loop is CASSFGDSPLHF. Written as DNA, the CDR3 is TGTGCCAGCAGCTTCGGGGATTCACCCCTCCACTTT.